The sequence of this T cell receptor (beta chain) was determined in a study of blood T cell dynamics during melanoma immunotherapy. Study details: Metastatic melanoma patients received first-line pembrolizumab or nivolumab plus ipilimumab.

The CDR3 consists of 14 residues. V dropped 4 bases and J dropped 1 base, with 11 bases sitting between them. CDR1 and CDR2 from the germline V gene are SGHRS and YFSETQ. Noted time point: week 3, after first cycle of checkpoint inhibitor. One draw preceded checkpoint blockade; another followed its first cycle at week 3. Sequenced by immunoSEQ multiplex PCR; TCRdb stores in-frame clones only, minus some. Altogether over 10,000 clones are present, approximately 90% being singletons, with the ten largest covering around 0.18%. The receptor was isolated from a human donor with melanoma. The sequences come from effector memory CD8+ T cells from blood, collected from a patient treated with checkpoint blockade. V is TRBV5-1 and J is TRBJ1-1, with D maybe TRBD1 (6 bases). CDR3 nucleotides: TGCGCCAGCAGCCTGGTGGGGGCGAACACTGAAGCTTTCTTT. Translation gives CASSLVGANTEAFF.